The rows below give T cell receptor beta chains drawn from one sample of a study of HIV-infected patients and healthy controls. TCRdb used MiXCR to reprocess the 5' RACE reads, holding one entry per CDR3 protein. The table includes about 10,000 distinct CDR3 sequences, less than 10% detected once. The sequenced sample consisted of blood. The receptors come from an adult in good health. Both conserved end residues are part of each CDR3. Fields, in order: J gene, V gene, D gene, clone size, CDR3 protein, CDR3 DNA. A D gene is named only where the DNA matches it firmly. Only part of the rows carry a size: once, few, many, or a class if the clone is expanded.

j_gene: TRBJ1-1; v_gene: TRBV3-1; d_gene: NA; abundance: medium-sized; CDR3aa: CASSHRRRDTEAFF; CDR3nt: TGTGCCAGCAGCCACAGGCGGAGAGATACTGAAGCTTTCTTT
j_gene: TRBJ2-2; v_gene: TRBV5-1; d_gene: NA; abundance: NA; CDR3aa: CASSWSGLNTGELFF; CDR3nt: TGCGCCAGCAGCTGGAGCGGCTTGAACACCGGGGAGCTGTTTTTT
j_gene: TRBJ2-2; v_gene: TRBV29-1; d_gene: NA; abundance: medium-sized; CDR3aa: CSPTLGELFF; CDR3nt: TGCAGCCCGACACTCGGGGAGCTGTTTTTT
j_gene: TRBJ1-1; v_gene: TRBV6-2/TRBV6-3; d_gene: NA; abundance: medium-sized; CDR3aa: CASSQGPTLLYTEAFF; CDR3nt: TGTGCCAGCAGCCAGGGGCCGACCTTACTATACACTGAAGCTTTCTTT
j_gene: TRBJ2-2; v_gene: TRBV4-2; d_gene: NA; abundance: many; CDR3aa: CASSLGTRSAGELFF; CDR3nt: TGTGCCAGCAGCCTGGGTACCCGGTCCGCCGGGGAGCTGTTTTTT
j_gene: TRBJ2-7; v_gene: TRBV5-1; d_gene: TRBD1; abundance: many; CDR3aa: CASSLRQGRSYEQYF; CDR3nt: TGCGCCAGCAGCTTGAGACAGGGGCGTTCCTACGAGCAGTACTTC
j_gene: TRBJ1-2; v_gene: TRBV10-2; d_gene: NA; abundance: medium-sized; CDR3aa: CASSLDSYGYTF; CDR3nt: TGCGCCAGCAGTTTAGACAGCTATGGCTACACCTTC
j_gene: TRBJ1-3; v_gene: TRBV14; d_gene: NA; abundance: many; CDR3aa: CASSQVGGLTNTIYF; CDR3nt: TGTGCCAGCAGCCAAGTTGGAGGGCTAACGAACACCATATATTTT
j_gene: TRBJ1-5; v_gene: TRBV19; d_gene: NA; abundance: many; CDR3aa: CASSSQSNQPQHF; CDR3nt: TGTGCCAGTAGTTCCCAGAGCAATCAGCCCCAGCATTTT
j_gene: TRBJ2-1; v_gene: TRBV6-6; d_gene: NA; abundance: few; CDR3aa: CASGGQGHNEQFF; CDR3nt: TGTGCCAGCGGAGGTCAGGGCCACAATGAGCAGTTCTTC
j_gene: TRBJ1-3; v_gene: TRBV5-1; d_gene: NA; abundance: few; CDR3aa: CASSADGGNTIYF; CDR3nt: TGCGCCAGCAGCGCGGACGGCGGAAACACCATATATTTT
j_gene: TRBJ2-1; v_gene: TRBV3-1; d_gene: TRBD1; abundance: medium-sized; CDR3aa: CASSPTGTGSYNEQFF; CDR3nt: TGTGCCAGCAGCCCTACCGGGACAGGATCCTACAATGAGCAGTTCTTC
j_gene: TRBJ1-1; v_gene: TRBV30; d_gene: NA; abundance: many; CDR3aa: CAWSRGTEAFF; CDR3nt: TGTGCCTGGAGTCGGGGCACTGAAGCTTTCTTT
j_gene: TRBJ2-1; v_gene: TRBV3-1; d_gene: NA; abundance: NA; CDR3aa: CASSQGEGGYEQFF; CDR3nt: TGTGCCAGCAGCCAAGGCGAGGGGGGCTATGAGCAGTTCTTC
j_gene: TRBJ1-6; v_gene: TRBV14; d_gene: TRBD1; abundance: medium-sized; CDR3aa: CASSQDLQGVSPLHF; CDR3nt: TGTGCCAGCAGCCAAGATTTACAGGGGGTTTCACCCCTCCACTTT
j_gene: TRBJ2-7; v_gene: TRBV2; d_gene: NA; abundance: few; CDR3aa: CASSTGAWDEQYF; CDR3nt: TGTGCCAGCAGTACGGGCGCTTGGGACGAGCAGTACTTC
j_gene: TRBJ2-1; v_gene: TRBV5-1; d_gene: TRBD1; abundance: once; CDR3aa: CASSLRQGNEQFF; CDR3nt: TGCGCCAGCAGCTTGAGACAGGGCAATGAGCAGTTCTTC
j_gene: TRBJ1-1; v_gene: TRBV20-1; d_gene: NA; abundance: many; CDR3aa: CSAAGMQAFF; CDR3nt: TGCAGTGCCGCAGGGATGCAAGCTTTCTTT